These 10 T cell receptor beta chains came from one sample sequenced in a study of cytomegalovirus exposure and HLA in healthy donors. The PCR ran on 60 Vbeta and 13 Jbeta primers. Method: immunoSEQ multiplex PCR; TCRdb's copy keeps in-frame clones and lacks some. The repertoire holds about 160,000 clones, with roughly 84% as singletons. Sequencing was done on a sample of PBMCs. These receptors originate from a boy aged 2 to 10 in good health and CMV-seronegative.

The J gene is TRBJ2-5, the V gene TRBV6-1; 8 nucleotides agree with TRBD1. The CDR3 spans 15 residues. CDR1 MNHNS and CDR2 SASEGT come from the germline V gene. With V trimmed by 6 bases and J by 5 bases, 11 bases remained unmatched. Here the CDR3 reads CASSHSQGAWETQYF. Written as DNA, the CDR3 is TGTGCCAGCAGCCACTCCCAGGGGGCATGGGAGACCCAGTACTTC.

V is TRBV10-2 and J is TRBJ1-2; a weak D match, TRBD1 (5 bases). Germline V gene data show CDR1 as WSHSY and CDR2 as SAAADI. V lost 2 bases and J 4 bases, leaving 14 bases between the germline ends. This CDR3 is 15 amino acids long. The CDR3 loop is CASSEVPGPFYGYTF. The CDR3 region has the DNA TGCGCCAGCAGTGAGGTTCCAGGGCCCTTCTATGGCTACACCTTC.

The chain's CDR3 is CATSRDVPGTDGSWQPQHF. The DNA for the CDR3 is TGTGCCACCAGCAGAGATGTACCGGGGACTGACGGTAGCTGGCAGCCCCAGCATTTT. This rearrangement joins TRBV15 to TRBJ1-5; D is perhaps TRBD1 (5 bases). The CDR3 sequence is 19 residues long. Germline CDR1 reads LNHNV; CDR2 reads YYDKDF (reference sequence). V was pared by 0 bases and J by 7 bases, with 25 bases between.

This clone was found once. The chain uses TRBV10-3 and TRBJ1-1, with 10 positions matching TRBD1. Germline V gene sequence: CDR1 ENHRY, CDR2 SYGVKD. The ends lost 7 bases at V and 5 bases at J; junction bases unmatched: 10. The CDR3 is 15 amino acids. As DNA, the CDR3 is TGTGCCATCAATCCGGGACAGGGGAGGTATACTGAAGCTTTCTTT. This sequence encodes CAINPGQGRYTEAFF.

This clone appeared a few times. The V call is TRBV5-8, the J call TRBJ2-1, with no clear D. V was cut by 2 bases and J by 6 bases, with 6 bases left in between. The germline V gene has CDR1 SGHTS and CDR2 YDEGEE. The CDR3 is 12 amino acids. CDR3 nucleotides: TGTGCCAGCAGCTTTCTCGGCAATGAGCAGTTCTTC. It translates to CASSFLGNEQFF.

The chain couples TRBV4-2 to TRBJ1-5; D is undetermined. Germline-derived CDR1 and CDR2 are LGHNA and YNFKEQ. CDR3 length: 17 residues. V lost 0 bases, J lost 3 bases, and 15 bases lay in between. The CDR3 here is CASSQDPSWRSNQPQHF. CDR3 nucleotides: TGTGCCAGCAGCCAAGACCCTTCATGGAGGTCCAATCAGCCCCAGCATTTT.

The CDR3 bases are TGTGCCAGCAGCGCCCACAGGGGATTAATTGGAAACTATGGCTACACCTTC. This sequence encodes CASSAHRGLIGNYGYTF. The V and J genes are TRBV5-4 and TRBJ1-2; 7 bases line up with TRBD1. CDR1 is SGHNT and CDR2 is YYREEE in the germline V gene (reference sequence). J lost 2 bases, V lost 4 bases, and 14 bases had no gene match. The CDR3 extends over 17 amino acids.

The chain links TRBV5-1 to TRBJ1-2; D not certain. This CDR3 spans 13 amino acids. V lost 2 bases to trimming and J lost 1 base, with 6 bases between them. CDR1 and CDR2 (germline): SGHRS, YFSETQ. The CDR3 loop is CASSFGINYGYTF. The DNA for the CDR3 is TGCGCCAGCAGCTTTGGCATTAACTATGGCTACACCTTC.

CDR3 sequence reads: CASSRRGQRSYEQYF. In DNA form, the CDR3 reads TGTGCCAGCAGCCGGCGGGGGCAAAGGAGCTACGAGCAGTACTTC. The chain recombines TRBV6-5 with TRBJ2-5, with D possibly matching TRBD2 (7 bases). The J call is uncertain, as TRBJ2-7 better fits the DNA end. Germline CDR1 and CDR2: MNHEY and SVGAGI. The CDR3 loop spans 15 amino acids.

In this sample, this clone turned up once. The rearrangement joins TRBV25-1 to TRBJ2-5, with 7 bases fitting TRBD1. Germline values: CDR1 MGHDK, CDR2 SYGVNS. The CDR3 covers 14 residues. Trimming at V came to 2 bases and at J to 3 bases, leaving 3 bases not matched to a gene. The CDR3 DNA reads TGTGCCAGCAGTGAAGAGACAGGGAAAGAGACCCAGTACTTC. Translating gives CASSEETGKETQYF.